What follows are 14 T cell receptor beta chains derived from one specimen sequenced in a study of blood T cell repertoires in COVID-19. This table comes from immunoSEQ multiplex PCR, and its TCRdb copy is limited to in-frame clones, with some not included. The table records 200,000 to 250,000 clones, 89% of them present only once. The sequencing input was peripheral blood. The receptors come from a man aged 55 to 70 who had recovered from COVID-19.

The rearrangement uses TRBV6-5 and TRBJ1-1; D not resolved. This CDR3 is built from 11 residues. V shed 4 bases and J shed 8 bases, with 8 bases lying between them. Germline CDR1 MNHEY, CDR2 SVGAGI. In nucleotides, the CDR3 is TGTGCCAGCAGTTCGTTGGCCGAAGCTTTCTTT. Protein product: CASSSLAEAFF.

The chain couples TRBV7-8 to TRBJ1-1; D not certain. The germline gives CDR1 SGHVS, CDR2 FQNEAQ. This CDR3 has 14 amino acids. Trimming cost V 5 bases and J 1 base, with 11 bases left between them. CDR3: CASSPTRGNTEAFF. DNA for the CDR3: TGTGCCAGCAGCCCCACTCGGGGGAACACTGAAGCTTTCTTT.

The CDR3 loop is CASSTYSTTYNEQFF. The CDR3 DNA follows: TGTGCCAGCAGCACATACTCAACTACCTACAATGAGCAGTTCTTC. The J gene is TRBJ2-1, the V gene TRBV7-3; the D is unclear. This CDR3 is 15 amino acids long. The germline V gene has CDR1 SGHTA and CDR2 FQGTGA. Trimming took 5 bases from V and 2 from J, leaving 13 bases between them.

The chain combines TRBV7-2 with TRBJ2-7, with TRBD2 identical over 10 bases. Per the germline V gene, CDR1 is SGHTA and CDR2 is FQGNSA. V was clipped by 5 bases and J by 8 bases; unmatched bases: 12. CDR3 length equals 15 residues. CDR3 coding DNA: TGTGCCAGCAGCCCAGGGCTCCAGCGGGAGGGAAAGCAGTACTTC. Translated: CASSPGLQREGKQYF.

This chain uses TRBV19 with TRBJ1-4; D remains unclear. Trimming shortened V by 0 bases and J by 7 bases, and 3 bases separated the two germline ends. This CDR3 has 12 amino acids. Germline V lookup: CDR1 LNHDA, CDR2 SQIVND (reference sequence). The CDR3 coding sequence is TGTGCCAGTAGTATAGATAGTGAAAAACTGTTTTTT. It codes for CASSIDSEKLFF.

The rearrangement uses TRBV6-6 and TRBJ1-1; D uncertain. Germline V CDR1 and CDR2: MNHNY, SVGAGI (reference sequence). The V gene lost 0 bases and the J gene lost 10 bases, with 15 bases spanning the gap. The CDR3 runs to 14 residues. The CDR3: CASSYSRMSLRAFF. The DNA for the CDR3 is TGTGCCAGCAGTTACTCGAGAATGTCCCTGAGAGCTTTCTTT.

The chain uses TRBV24-1 and TRBJ2-3; D ambiguous. This CDR3 spans 13 amino acids. CDR1 and CDR2 from the germline V gene are KGHDR and SFDVKD. Trimming took off 2 bases at V and 7 bases at J, with 9 bases between the two ends. CDR3: CATSDSTLHTQYF. The DNA for the CDR3 is TGTGCCACCAGTGATTCGACACTCCATACGCAGTATTTT.

The chain uses TRBV19 and TRBJ1-1; weak D call: TRBD1 (5 bases). Germline CDR1 reads LNHDA; CDR2 reads SQIVND (reference sequence). CDR3 length: 15 residues. The ends were cut back, 2 bases at V and 0 bases at J, with 10 bases in the middle. In nucleotides, the CDR3 is TGTGCCAGTAGTATACAGGGAACAATGAACACTGAAGCTTTCTTT. Translation: CASSIQGTMNTEAFF.

This chain connects TRBV6-5 to TRBJ1-5; 9 bases fit TRBD1. Germline V gene data show CDR1 as MNHEY and CDR2 as SVGAGI. V was clipped by 5 bases and J by 4 bases; unmatched bases: 6. There are 15 residues in the CDR3. The CDR3 sequence: CASSPMDRGNQPQHF. DNA of the CDR3: TGTGCCAGCAGTCCAATGGACAGGGGAAATCAGCCCCAGCATTTT.

The chain recombines TRBV4-1 with TRBJ1-2; 8 nucleotides align to TRBD1. V gave up 3 bases and J gave up 3 bases; unmatched junction bases: 12. This CDR3 has 17 residues. Looked up from germline, CDR1 is MGHRA and CDR2 is YSYEKL. CDR3 residues: CASSQIRRGQGDYGYTF. The CDR3 DNA follows: TGCGCCAGCAGCCAGATCCGCCGCGGACAGGGCGACTATGGCTACACCTTC.

In this sample, this clone turned up once. The chain couples TRBV4-3 to TRBJ1-6, with TRBD1 as a possible D gene (5 bases). Germline CDR1 reads LGHNA; CDR2 reads YSLEER. V was pared by 4 bases and J by 4 bases, with 11 bases between. This CDR3 contains 15 residues. CDR3 in amino acids: CASSPTQEYNSPLHF. In DNA form, the CDR3 reads TGCGCCAGCAGCCCCACACAGGAGTATAATTCACCCCTCCACTTT.

In nucleotides, the CDR3 is TGCGCCAGCAGCTTGGACGACAGTCTTTACGAGCAGTACTTC. This codes for CASSLDDSLYEQYF. The rearrangement uses TRBV5-1 and TRBJ2-7; TRBD1 might be the D (5 bases). CDR3 length equals 14 residues. Germline assignment: CDR1 SGHRS and CDR2 YFSETQ. V lost 0 bases and J lost 4, with 11 bases in between.

The chain employs TRBV5-5 and TRBJ2-7; 9 bases are a match to TRBD1. J gave up 6 bases and V 4 bases, and 8 bases lay outside the gene matches. The CDR3 has 14 residues. Germline loops: CDR1 SGHKS, CDR2 YYEKEE (reference sequence). The CDR3 region is CASSRPGQGGEQYF. In nucleotides, the CDR3 is TGTGCCAGCAGCCGACCGGGACAGGGTGGCGAGCAGTACTTC.

The rearrangement links TRBV4-3 to TRBJ1-5; D unclear. Trimming took off 0 bases at V and 1 base at J, with 7 bases between the two ends. Germline CDR1 is LGHNA and CDR2 is YSLEER. The CDR3 length is 15 residues. The CDR3 protein is CASSQEYWSNQPQHF. DNA of the CDR3: TGCGCCAGCAGCCAAGAGTACTGGAGCAATCAGCCCCAGCATTTT.